The rows below give T cell receptor beta chains drawn from one sample of a study of CD8 T cells in ankylosing spondylitis. TCRdb re-called the 5' RACE reads with MiXCR, one entry per CDR3 protein. The sample consists of 230,000 or so distinct CDR3 sequences, approximately 24% of them appearing once. Material for sequencing was blood, either unsorted or a sorted T cell fraction (not recorded which). These receptors all come from a male donor with ankylosing spondylitis or in good health (not recorded which). Each CDR3 is given with its conserved first and last residue.

J gene,V gene,CDR3 protein
TRBJ2-5,TRBV6-5,CASKLLARETQYF
TRBJ2-2,TRBV10-3,CAIRRDRGNTGELFF
TRBJ1-6,TRBV7-2,CASSLVQGAHSPLHF
TRBJ2-1,TRBV15,CATSEGYNEQFF
TRBJ2-3,TRBV12-3/TRBV12-4,CASSREDFSTDTQYF
TRBJ1-6,TRBV6-5,CASSYSGSPTPETGF
TRBJ2-5,TRBV10-3,CAIGSQSETQYF
TRBJ2-5,TRBV20-1,CTGVRGEETQYF
TRBJ2-4,TRBV2,CASMSDLGNIQYF
TRBJ2-2,TRBV5-1,CASSLGTPHGELFF
TRBJ2-7,TRBV20-1,CSAEGGTGTYEQYF
TRBJ2-5,TRBV6-2/TRBV6-3,CASARRGSQETQYF
TRBJ2-5,TRBV11-2,CASSLGTETQYF
TRBJ2-2,TRBV10-1,CASSESWGRSTGELFF
TRBJ2-7,TRBV20-1,CSAATTVSYEQYF
TRBJ1-3,TRBV20-1,CSAAVEGAGNTIYF
TRBJ2-7,TRBV10-1,CASSDIQLPYEQYF
TRBJ2-2,TRBV29-1,CSAKTERYTGELFF
TRBJ2-3,TRBV20-1,CSARALDTQYF
TRBJ1-5,TRBV6-6,CASRDGNQPQHF
TRBJ2-3,TRBV20-1,CSANRGSSDTQYF
TRBJ2-7,TRBV29-1,CSVFEIAGGEQYF
TRBJ1-1,TRBV20-1,CSARTTKNTEAFF
TRBJ2-7,TRBV6-1,CASSPTGHEQYF
TRBJ2-5,TRBV29-1,CSVEGVPRGETQYF
TRBJ2-1,TRBV5-5,CASIPGLADNEQFF
TRBJ2-7,TRBV29-1,CSASGTDNSYEQYF
TRBJ2-5,TRBV7-8,CASSFGRGDQETQYF
TRBJ2-7,TRBV29-1,CSATWVSRQGVHEQYF
TRBJ2-3,TRBV20-1,CSARVQHLSTDTQYF
TRBJ1-2,TRBV3-1,CASSHGHYGYTF
TRBJ2-5,TRBV29-1,CSVERTEETQYF
TRBJ2-6,TRBV29-1,CSVELTNSGANVLTF